The 30 T cell receptor beta chains reported below all come from one sample, sequenced in a study of T cells in Graves' hyperthyroidism and ophthalmopathy. Amplification yielded TCR beta CDR3 regions, with RNA transcripts as the source. Using the HTBI primer set, a first-round RT-PCR was run on the TCR CDR3. TCRdb ran MiXCR on the multiplex PCR reads and lists one entry per CDR3 protein. The sample records about 710,000 distinct CDR3 sequences, about 16% being singletons. The sequencing sample was made of blood. The receptors originated from a man aged 18 to 30 with Graves' hyperthyroidism.

This clonotype has more than one count but fewer than ten. The chain couples TRBV7-9 to TRBJ2-5; 8 bases align to TRBD1. V lost 5 bases to trimming and J lost 3 bases; unmatched junction nucleotides: 5. The CDR3 is made up of 14 amino acids. CDR1 is SEHNR, CDR2 FQNEAQ, per germline (reference sequence). The CDR3 nucleotides are TGTGCCAGCAGCCGACAGGGGATCGAAGAGACCCAGTACTTC. This encodes CASSRQGIEETQYF.

This clonotype has only a few counts. This rearrangement joins TRBV7-3 to TRBJ2-1, with D unresolved. CDR3 size: 15 residues. V lost 5 bases and J 6 bases, leaving 17 bases between the germline ends. Germline assignment: CDR1 SGHTA and CDR2 FQGTGA. CDR3 sequence reads: CASSPLVGFLNEQFF. In DNA form, the CDR3 reads TGTGCCAGCAGCCCCCTCGTCGGGTTTCTCAATGAGCAGTTCTTC.

This clonotype has at least ten counts. V and J are TRBV20-1 and TRBJ2-7; no reliable D call. V shed 2 bases and J shed 3 bases, with 11 bases lying between them. Germline CDR1 reads DFQATT; CDR2 reads SNEGSKA (reference sequence). The CDR3 loop spans 13 amino acids. The CDR3 protein is CSARNTSVYEQYF. The DNA of the CDR3 is TGCAGTGCTAGAAATACGAGCGTCTACGAGCAGTACTTC.

This clonotype was detected only a few times. The CDR3 reads CASSFSLLAISTDTQYF. The CDR3, as DNA: TGTGCCAGCAGTTTTAGTTTACTAGCCATAAGCACAGATACGCAGTATTTT. V usage is TRBV6-1 and J usage is TRBJ2-3, with D perhaps matching TRBD2 (6 bases). Trimming pared 5 bases from V and 0 bases from J, leaving 18 bases between. The CDR3 is 17 residues long. Germline loops: CDR1 MNHNS, CDR2 SASEGT.

This clonotype was observed many times. The chain uses TRBV7-2 and TRBJ1-5; 10 nucleotides match TRBD1. Germline values: CDR1 SGHTA, CDR2 FQGNSA. V gave up 6 bases and J gave up 3 bases; unmatched junction bases: 8. The CDR3 totals 16 residues. CDR3 coding DNA: TGTGCCAGCAGAAAAGGGGGGACAGGGGACAATCAGCCCCAGCATTTT. Protein: CASRKGGTGDNQPQHF.

J is TRBJ2-5 and V is TRBV24-1; 10 positions match TRBD1. Germline V lookup: CDR1 KGHDR, CDR2 SFDVKD. Germline trimming cut 2 bases from V and 2 bases from J; bases unmatched to any gene: 1. The length of the CDR3 is 15 residues. In nucleotides, the CDR3 is TGTGCCACCAGTGATTGGACAGGGGGACAAGAGACCCAGTACTTC. This translates into CATSDWTGGQETQYF.

This clonotype turned up a few times. The J gene is TRBJ1-5, the V gene TRBV20-1, with D unresolved. Germline CDR1 is DFQATT and CDR2 is SNEGSKA (reference sequence). Trimming took off 0 bases at V and 0 bases at J, with 15 bases between the two ends. The CDR3 runs to 17 residues. The CDR3, as DNA: TGCAGTGCTAGAGATCTCGCTGGGGTTTATAGCAATCAGCCCCAGCATTTT. Translated: CSARDLAGVYSNQPQHF.

This clonotype was counted ten times or more. This chain links TRBV20-1 with TRBJ2-5, with TRBD2 matching 14 bases. The CDR3 runs 17 residues. V lost 4 bases and J lost 5; bases outside the gene matches: 12. Germline loops: CDR1 DFQATT, CDR2 SNEGSKA (reference sequence). The CDR3 nucleotides read TGCAGTGCTACAGGACTAGCGGGAGGAGTTTTTGAGGAGACCCAGTACTTC. It codes for CSATGLAGGVFEETQYF.

This clonotype occurred a few times. This chain connects TRBV30 to TRBJ2-6; the D gene is possibly TRBD2 (6 bases). CDR3 size: 17 residues. CDR1 is GTSNPN, CDR2 SVGIG, per germline (reference sequence). Trimming took off 3 bases at V and 1 base at J, with 16 bases between the two ends. CDR3 in amino acids: CAWRPGLISSGANVLTF. CDR3 DNA sequence: TGTGCCTGGAGGCCGGGACTTATCTCGTCTGGGGCCAACGTCCTGACTTTC.

J is TRBJ2-7 and V is TRBV28, with 9 bases matching TRBD1. The CDR3 is made up of 14 amino acids. CDR1 and CDR2 from the germline V gene are MDHEN and SYDVKM. Trimming removed 6 bases from V and 5 bases from J; junction bases left unmatched: 8. The CDR3 protein is CASSSGTGIHEQYF. CDR3 nucleotides: TGTGCCAGCAGCTCCGGGACAGGGATCCACGAGCAGTACTTC.

A word on this clonotype: A read error may explain this, as a much larger clone is one base away. The rearrangement links TRBV12-3 or TRBV12-4 to TRBJ2-5; 8 positions agree with TRBD2. CDR3 size: 16 residues. The CDR3 sequence: CVSSPIKDSGTETQYF. The CDR3 DNA follows: TGTGTCAGCAGCCCGATAAAAGATAGCGGGACGGAGACCCAGTACTTC.

This clonotype was seen repeatedly, ten times or more. The gene calls are TRBV2 and TRBJ2-5; D may be TRBD1 or TRBD2 (5 bases each). V lost 6 bases to trimming and J lost 11 bases, with 16 bases between them. This CDR3 has 12 residues. The germline V gene has CDR1 SNHLY and CDR2 FYNNEI. CDR3 loop: CASSGPGTGQYF. DNA for the CDR3: TGTGCCAGCAGCGGTCCCGGGACGGGACAGTACTTC.

This chain links TRBV9 with TRBJ2-1; 7 nucleotides agree with TRBD1. The germline V gene encodes CDR1 SGDLS and CDR2 YYNGEE. The CDR3 extends over 17 amino acids. The trim removed 0 bases at V and 1 base at J, leaving 7 bases unmatched. The CDR3 DNA reads TGTGCCAGCAGCGTAGCCCCGGACAGGAGTTCCTACAATGAGCAGTTCTTC. Protein product: CASSVAPDRSSYNEQFF.

This clonotype has more than one count but fewer than ten. The CDR3: CATQEGETQYF. CDR3 in DNA: TGTGCCACCCAGGAAGGAGAGACCCAGTACTTC. The rearrangement joins TRBV24-1 to TRBJ2-5; D gene uncertain. CDR1 is KGHDR, CDR2 SFDVKD, per germline. The CDR3 runs to 11 residues. Trimming removed 9 bases from V and 4 bases from J, with 8 bases in between.

The sample holds a few counts of this clonotype. The chain combines TRBV28 with TRBJ2-7, with 13 positions matching TRBD2. Germline CDR1 is MDHEN and CDR2 is SYDVKM. This CDR3 has 16 residues. V was clipped by 5 bases and J by 0 bases; unmatched bases: 4. The chain's CDR3 is CASSARTSGSSYEQYF. DNA for the CDR3: TGTGCCAGCAGTGCCCGGACTAGCGGGAGCTCCTACGAGCAGTACTTC.

This clonotype has more than one count but fewer than ten. The chain uses TRBV28 and TRBJ2-1, with D possibly matching TRBD1 (6 bases). Trimming shortened V by 7 bases and J by 7 bases, and 14 bases separated the two germline ends. This CDR3 has 13 amino acids. Germline CDR1 and CDR2: MDHEN and SYDVKM. Here the CDR3 reads CASNLGGRNEQFF. The CDR3 DNA reads as TGTGCCAGCAACTTAGGGGGTCGTAATGAGCAGTTCTTC.

This clonotype showed up many times. The gene calls are TRBV28 and TRBJ2-7, with 8 bases lining up with TRBD1. Germline V gene data show CDR1 as MDHEN and CDR2 as SYDVKM. The CDR3 contains 16 residues. After removal of 3 bases from V and 4 bases from J, the junction contained 11 bases not matched to a gene. For the CDR3, the DNA is TGTGCCAGCAGTTTGGACAGGGCTTCGGTGGAGTACGAGCAGTACTTC. As protein: CASSLDRASVEYEQYF.

This clonotype was counted at least ten times. The chain employs TRBV7-9 and TRBJ2-7, with 9 nucleotides matching TRBD2. After removal of 7 bases from V and 4 bases from J, the junction contained 8 bases not matched to a gene. The CDR3 covers 14 residues. Germline CDR1 reads SEHNR; CDR2 reads FQNEAQ (reference sequence). As DNA, the CDR3 is TGTGCCAGCACTTGGCGGGAGGGGGAGTACGAGCAGTACTTC. Translation: CASTWREGEYEQYF.

This clonotype was seen repeatedly, ten times or more. The V call is TRBV20-1, the J call TRBJ2-5, with D unresolved. V lost 0 bases and J lost 2, with 13 bases in between. The CDR3 extends over 15 amino acids. Per the germline V gene, CDR1 is DFQATT and CDR2 is SNEGSKA (reference sequence). CDR3 loop: CSARDGATAQETQYF. The CDR3, as DNA: TGCAGTGCTAGAGATGGTGCTACAGCACAAGAGACCCAGTACTTC.

This clonotype was seen more than once but under ten times. The gene calls are TRBV6-1 and TRBJ1-1; 7 bases align to TRBD1. CDR1 MNHNS and CDR2 SASEGT come from the germline V gene. Unmatched junction bases numbered 8, after V lost 5 bases and J lost 5 bases. The CDR3 has 14 amino acids. Written as DNA, the CDR3 is TGTGCCAGCAGTCGGACCAGGGGGGGAACTGAAGCTTTCTTT. As protein: CASSRTRGGTEAFF.

This chain connects TRBV5-1 to TRBJ1-2, with D hard to call. The CDR3 covers 13 residues. The germline V and J ends were trimmed by 0 bases and 9 bases, with 12 bases remaining between them. Germline V gives CDR1 SGHRS, CDR2 YFSETQ. Here the CDR3 DNA reads TGCGCCAGCAGCTTGGCGGAACCGGGAAGCTACACCTTC. Its translation is CASSLAEPGSYTF.

Remarks on this clonotype: This could be a read error, since a much larger clone is one nucleotide away. This chain connects TRBV2 to TRBJ2-1; TRBD2 agrees at 9 bases. This CDR3 comprises 17 residues. The germline V gene has CDR1 SNHLY and CDR2 FYNNEI. The CDR3 nucleotides are TGTGTCAGCAGTAAGATAGTTGGGACTAGCACCTACAATGAGCAGTTCTTC. Translation: CVSSKIVGTSTYNEQFF.

This clonotype was detected ten times or more. This chain uses TRBV6-2 or TRBV6-3 with TRBJ1-1; tentatively, D is TRBD1 (6 bases). The CDR3 covers 13 residues. CDR1 and CDR2 (germline): MNHEY, SVGEGT. Trimming shortened V by 5 bases and J by 4 bases, and 11 bases separated the two germline ends. The chain's CDR3 is CASSPQGFTEAFF. CDR3 in DNA: TGTGCCAGCAGTCCACAGGGTTTCACTGAAGCTTTCTTT.

This clonotype was detected ten times or more. This likely comes from a read error, as the CDR3 has no conserved phenylalanine or tryptophan at its end. The V and J genes are TRBV20-1 and TRBJ1-1, with TRBD1 matching 10 bases. The CDR3 runs 15 residues. With V trimmed by 6 bases and J by 3 bases, 10 bases remained unmatched. Germline CDR1 is DFQATT and CDR2 is SNEGSKA (reference sequence). The CDR3 nucleotides are TGCAGTGCCATAGACAGGGGGCCTTTTGACACTGAAGCTTTCTGT. Protein: CSAIDRGPFDTEAFC.

This clonotype was observed a few times. The chain uses TRBV15 and TRBJ1-3; a possible D gene is TRBD1 (6 bases). The CDR3 spans 15 residues. V dropped 3 bases and J dropped 0 bases, with 9 bases sitting between them. Germline V gene sequence: CDR1 LNHNV, CDR2 YYDKDF (reference sequence). For the CDR3, the DNA is TGTGCCACCAGCAGCGGACAGCGCTCTGGAAACACCATATATTTT. Amino acids: CATSSGQRSGNTIYF.

This clonotype was seen repeatedly, ten times or more. The genes are TRBV28 and TRBJ2-7; weak D call: TRBD2 (6 bases). CDR3 length: 14 residues. Germline V gene lookup returns CDR1 MDHEN and CDR2 SYDVKM. Between the trimmed V and J ends, which lost 6 bases and 3 bases, there was a span of 15 bases. CDR3 residues: CASSPAGMGYEQYF. In DNA form, the CDR3 reads TGTGCCAGCAGCCCGGCGGGAATGGGCTACGAGCAGTACTTC. The full variable domain, with the rest looked up from reference TRBV28 and TRBJ2-7, is DVKVTQSSRYLVKRTGEKVFLECVQDMDHENMFWYRQDPGLGLRLIYFSYDVKMKEKGDIPEGYSVSREKKERFSLILESASTNQTSMYLCASSPAGMGYEQYFGPGTRLTVT.

The sample holds many counts of this clonotype. CDR3 nucleotide sequence: TGTGCCACCAGCAGTCGAAGGGGCACTGAAGCTTTCTTT. Translation gives CATSSRRGTEAFF. V gene TRBV15 combines with J gene TRBJ1-1, with TRBD1 as a possible D gene (5 bases). Trimming pared 3 bases from V and 4 bases from J, leaving 9 bases between. Per the germline V gene, CDR1 is LNHNV and CDR2 is YYDKDF (reference sequence). The CDR3 spans 13 residues.

The V call is TRBV14, the J call TRBJ1-4, with TRBD1 matching over 11 bases. Trimming at V came to 4 bases and at J to 5 bases, leaving 3 bases not matched to a gene. Germline V lookup: CDR1 SGHDN, CDR2 FVKESK. The CDR3 is made up of 15 amino acids. DNA for the CDR3: TGTGCCAGCAGCCTGAGGACAGGGGGCAATGAAAAACTGTTTTTT. As protein: CASSLRTGGNEKLFF.

This sequence joins TRBV7-7 and TRBJ2-5; 7 positions match TRBD2. This CDR3 is built from 18 residues. Germline V lookup: CDR1 SSHAT, CDR2 FNYEAQ (reference sequence). The V segment lost 4 bases and the J segment 0 bases; nucleotides outside the gene matches: 14. For the CDR3, the DNA is TGTGCCAGCAGCTCCCAACTATCGCGGGAGAACTACCAAGAGACCCAGTACTTC. Translating gives CASSSQLSRENYQETQYF.

This clonotype was observed many times. V gene TRBV28 combines with J gene TRBJ2-7; D is perhaps TRBD1 (6 bases). The V gene's germline CDR1 is MDHEN and CDR2 SYDVKM. This CDR3 comprises 14 residues. The V end lost 8 bases, the J end lost 3 bases, and 17 bases lay between the germline ends. The CDR3 sequence is CASHAPGHLYEQYF. For the CDR3, the DNA is TGTGCCAGCCATGCCCCGGGACACCTCTACGAGCAGTACTTC.